The sequence of this TCR beta chain was determined in a study of regulatory T cells in long-lasting Graves disease. Findings and limits, study-wide: With 2,500 to 3,500 shared public clonotypes, persistent patients exceeded new patients, who shared just over 950.

Time point meaning: persistent/refractory GD, antithyroid drugs over 5 years with positive TRAb. The TCR library was prepared using RNA isolated from PBMCs. V lost 2 bases to trimming and J lost 4 bases; unmatched junction nucleotides: 3. The CDR3 covers 14 residues. In germline, CDR1 is MNHEY, CDR2 SVGAGI. There are many counts of this clonotype. Its target is not known. CDR3 regions were amplified by Arm-PCR using iRepertoire HTBI primers to build TCR beta libraries. TCRdb processed the multiplex PCR reads anew with MiXCR; each CDR3 protein has one entry. The sample has fewer than 600,000 distinct CDR3 sequences; 22% are singletons.

The chain links TRBV6-5 to TRBJ2-7, with 9 bases matching TRBD2. The TCR originated in a female donor with Graves disease. The specimen comprised peripheral blood mononuclear cells (PBMCs), sampled when the disease was refractory, from a patient treated with antithyroid drugs. The CDR3: CASSYQRGVYEQYF. The DNA for the CDR3 is TGTGCCAGCAGTTACCAGCGGGGGGTATACGAGCAGTACTTC.